These 7 T cell receptor beta chains came from one sample sequenced in a study of blood T cell repertoires in COVID-19 (dated by TCRdb to the early 2020s). Library preparation employed the immunoSEQ multiplex PCR assay. Entries here come from immuneACCESS through TCRdb and include only in-frame sequences with V and J called. Some clones fail to appear in such tables; in the studies checked, an unresolved V gene covers under half of the shortfall, and the cause of the remainder is unknown. Within this sample are 450,000 or so clones, with roughly 89% of them counted one time only. Around 0.95% of the sample goes to the ten largest clones. Sequenced material: peripheral blood. These receptors were obtained from a man younger than 35 with COVID-19, enrolled during active disease.

This clone was observed once. This sequence joins TRBV18 and TRBJ2-3, with 10 bases matching TRBD2. The length of the CDR3 is 17 residues. CDR1 is KGHSH, CDR2 LQKENI, per germline. J lost 0 bases, V lost 8 bases, and 11 bases had no gene match. The CDR3 DNA follows: TGTGCCAGCCACGGGACTAGCGCAAGTACTAGCACAGATACGCAGTATTTT. The encoded protein is CASHGTSASTSTDTQYF.

This chain connects TRBV3-1 (or the pseudogene TRBV3-2) to TRBJ1-2; 7 bases are a match to TRBD1. The trim removed 4 bases at V and 8 bases at J, leaving 16 bases unmatched. The CDR3 sequence is 16 residues long. Germline V CDR1 and CDR2: LGHDT, YNNKEL (reference sequence). CDR3 nucleotide sequence: TGTGCCAGCAGCCCGATTACAGGGGCTCGGGGTAGGGGCTACACCTTC. Translation: CASSPITGARGRGYTF.

A word on this clone: Other nucleotide sequences from this sample produce the same CDR3. The chain is built from TRBV5-1 and TRBJ2-5, with D hard to call. The CDR3 length is 11 residues. Germline V gene data show CDR1 as SGHRS and CDR2 as YFSETQ. Trimming cost V 3 bases and J 2 bases, with 2 bases left between them. This CDR3 is CASSSQETQYF. The CDR3, as DNA: TGCGCCAGCAGCTCTCAAGAGACCCAGTACTTC.

The chain links TRBV6-5 to TRBJ2-2; 11 bases match TRBD1. This CDR3 contains 15 residues. V shed 6 bases and J 3 bases; nucleotides not matched to a gene: 3. Germline CDR1 MNHEY, CDR2 SVGAGI. The CDR3 sequence: CASRDRGLDTGELFF. DNA for the CDR3: TGTGCCAGCAGGGACAGGGGGCTTGACACCGGGGAGCTGTTTTTT.

This chain connects TRBV24-1 to TRBJ1-3, with a tentative D call TRBD1 (6 bases). The V and J ends lost 4 bases and 0 bases respectively, with 9 bases between them. The germline gives CDR1 KGHDR, CDR2 SFDVKD. CDR3 size: 15 residues. The CDR3 sequence is CATSDRGLSGNTIYF. CDR3 DNA: TGTGCCACCAGTGACAGGGGCCTCTCTGGAAACACCATATATTTT.

The V gene is TRBV6-5, the J gene TRBJ1-1; possibly TRBD1 for D (5 bases). The CDR3 contains 13 residues. With 6 bases removed from V and 0 bases from J, the gap between germline ends came to 8 bases. Germline CDR1 is MNHEY and CDR2 is SVGAGI. CDR3 bases: TGTGCCAGCAGGCGACAGATGAACACTGAAGCTTTCTTT. This sequence encodes CASRRQMNTEAFF.

The chain carries TRBV18 and TRBJ2-3, with a possible D match to TRBD1 (5 bases). The germline gives CDR1 KGHSH, CDR2 LQKENI. Trimming cost V 0 bases and J 6 bases, with 13 bases left between them. There are 15 residues in the CDR3. This chain's CDR3 is CASSPPLQGTDTQYF. CDR3 DNA: TGTGCCAGCTCACCACCGTTGCAGGGAACGGATACGCAGTATTTT.